This T cell receptor (beta chain) came from a study of identical twins. In this sample, this clonotype turned up a few times. Its cognate antigen is unknown. The CDR3 loop spans 11 amino acids. CDR1 and CDR2 from the germline V gene are SNHLY and FYNNEI. The V end was cut by 4 bases, the J end by 9 bases, with 9 bases between. Unique molecular identifiers were present on cDNA, and template switching added a universal primer site. TCRdb reanalysed the 5' RACE reads using MiXCR and keeps one entry per CDR3 protein. The data show approximately 500,000 distinct CDR3 sequences, 24% seen once. General study results and limits: Conclusions relied on cross-sectional statistical analysis, not following the same donors. The degree of excess twin sharing was weaker in beta out-of-frame sequences.

These data also formed part of another study, on T cells expressing NK-cell markers. This second report adds: Roughly six donors showed dominant NKG2C+ clonotypes comprising about 1.0-7.0% of their CD8+ T cells.

The chain combines TRBV2 with TRBJ1-1; weak D call: TRBD1 (5 bases). The clonotype comes from a woman aged 18 to 35 in good health. The sequencing sample was made of CD4+ T cells sorted from blood. In DNA, the CDR3 is TGTGCCAGCAGTGGTCCAGGGCAAGCTTTCTTT. Its protein is CASSGPGQAFF.